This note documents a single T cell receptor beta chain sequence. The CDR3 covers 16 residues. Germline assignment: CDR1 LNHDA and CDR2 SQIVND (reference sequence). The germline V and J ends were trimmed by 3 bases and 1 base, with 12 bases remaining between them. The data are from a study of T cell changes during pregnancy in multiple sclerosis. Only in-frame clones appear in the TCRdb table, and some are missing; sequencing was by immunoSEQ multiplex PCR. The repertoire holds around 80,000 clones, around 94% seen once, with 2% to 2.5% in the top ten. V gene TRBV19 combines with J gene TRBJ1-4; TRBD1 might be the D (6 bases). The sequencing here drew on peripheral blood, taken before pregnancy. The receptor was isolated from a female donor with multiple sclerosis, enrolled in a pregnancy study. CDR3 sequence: CASSMGAGVTNEKLFF. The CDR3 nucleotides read TGTGCCAGTAGTATGGGGGCAGGGGTAACTAATGAAAAACTGTTTTTT. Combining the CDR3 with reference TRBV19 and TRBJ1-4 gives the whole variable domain DGGITQSPKYLFRKEGQNVTLSCEQNLNHDAMYWYRQDPGQGLRLIYYSQIVNDFQKGDIAEGYSVSREKKESFPLTVTSAQKNPTAFYLCASSMGAGVTNEKLFFGSGTQLSVL.